Reported below is one T cell receptor beta chain. Its matching antigen is unknown. The data derive from a study of OX40 agonist ivuxolimab in advanced cancers. Turning to the study itself: Ivuxolimab was delivered to patients intravenously every 2 weeks at doses spanning 0.01 to 10 mg/kg.

Overall study findings and caveats: The authors did not determine the antigen specificity of the expanded peripheral T cells. Some nonresponders additionally presented with little normalized T-cell clonal expansion. Both blood CD4+ and CD8+ T cells showed clonal growth by week 6 at 0.1 to 3.0 mg/kg.

The repertoire was sequenced with immunoSEQ multiplex PCR; TCRdb's copy has only in-frame clones and lacks some. The repertoire holds approximately 100,000 clones, about 85% seen once, with 3.8% in the top ten. This receptor was identified in an adult with an advanced solid tumor such as melanoma, head and neck, liver or kidney cancer. The specimen comprised CD4+ or CD8+ T cells sorted from blood, sampled in a trial of the OX40 agonist ivuxolimab.

The CDR3 nucleotides are TGTGCCAGCAGCTTACCGGGTACTGGTGAGCAGTTCTTC. Translating gives CASSLPGTGEQFF. This sequence joins TRBV7-8 and TRBJ2-1, with D unclear. The length of the CDR3 is 13 residues. CDR1 and CDR2 (germline): SGHVS, FQNEAQ. Between the trimmed V and J ends, which lost 2 bases and 9 bases, there was a span of 11 bases.